The sequence of this TCR beta chain was determined in a study of PD-1 blockade in mismatch repair-deficient tumors. As for this clone: The antigen is not known. A junction end diverges from the germline sequence, so it may reflect a read error. Other DNA sequences from this sample encode an identical CDR3 as well.

PCR or immunohistochemistry showed mismatch repair deficiency in every enrolled patient. Three pembrolizumab responders had their TCRs sequenced. General study points: Tumor-resident clones, often undetectable pretreatment in blood, expanded then contracted after pembrolizumab.

TCRdb's table, derived via immunoSEQ multiplex PCR, lists solely in-frame clones and lacks some. The table lists nearly 25,000 clones, around 80% of them singletons. CDR1 and CDR2 (germline): KGHSH, LQKENI. There are 13 residues in the CDR3. The chain uses TRBV18 and TRBJ2-1; D is uncertain. This clonotype originated in an adult with mismatch repair-deficient cancer. The sample consisted of peripheral blood, taken 12 weeks after starting pembrolizumab. The CDR3 DNA reads as TGCGCCAGCTCACCGGACCCGTACAATGAGCAGTTCTTC. This translates into CASSPDPYNEQFF.